This T cell receptor (beta chain) derives from a study of CD4 T cells in relation to SARS-CoV-2 and coronaviruses. Measured with immunoSEQ multiplex PCR; TCRdb has only the in-frame clones, and not every one. Counted here are 20,000 to 25,000 clones, roughly 80% occurring once; the ten biggest clones make up approximately 15%. Unexposed donor CD4+ T cells date from about 2011-2018, before the COVID-19 pandemic. CD4+ T cells were isolated from the cells after roughly 11 days of culture. About this clone: Its matching antigen is unknown.

Germline V gene sequence: CDR1 SQVTM, CDR2 ANQGSEA. V lost 6 bases, J lost 3 bases, and 17 bases lay in between. This CDR3 region has 14 residues. The chain employs TRBV29-1 and TRBJ1-1, with D tentatively TRBD1 (6 bases). The sample comprised CD4+ T cells from PBMCs, cultured in vitro. This receptor was obtained from a human donor in good health. DNA of the CDR3: TGCAGCGTGCTGTGGGGGGCCCGAGACACTGAAGCTTTCTTT. This gives the protein CSVLWGARDTEAFF.